The 15 T cell receptor beta chains below all came from one sample that was sequenced in a study of shared clonotypes between healthy human individuals. Generated by immunoSEQ multiplex PCR, the TCRdb table keeps only in-frame clones and is missing some. The sample yields about 2.3 million clones, just under 95% seen once. Sequencing was done on a sample of naive CD4+ T cells from PBMCs. As for subset: CD45RA+ positively selected. The source is a man aged 18 to 29 in good health. Some clones in this sample may be carry-over from other donors' samples.

This clone was picked up a small number of times. Other DNA sequences of this sample code for an identical CDR3. The chain links TRBV6-5 to TRBJ2-7; no reliable D call. Germline-derived CDR1 and CDR2 are MNHEY and SVGAGI. V lost 4 bases and J lost 2, with 3 bases in between. This CDR3 spans 11 amino acids. The CDR3 DNA reads TGTGCCAGCAGTTCCCCCTACGAGCAGTACTTC. This sequence encodes CASSSPYEQYF.

The CDR3 DNA sequence: TGTGCCAGCAACAGTCAGAGTAGCGGGAGTGGGGAGACCCAGTACTTC. Encoded protein: CASNSQSSGSGETQYF. The chain employs TRBV7-2 and TRBJ2-5, with 9 bases lining up with TRBD2. The CDR3 covers 16 residues. Germline assignment: CDR1 SGHTA and CDR2 FQGNSA. After removal of 7 bases from V and 5 bases from J, the junction contained 14 bases not matched to a gene.

V usage is TRBV9 and J usage is TRBJ2-2; 7 bases are a match to TRBD2. CDR1 SGDLS and CDR2 YYNGEE come from the germline V gene. There are 17 residues in the CDR3. The V gene end was trimmed by 4 bases and the J gene end by 2 bases; junction bases not matched to a gene: 11. This CDR3 reads CASSPRGGGGNTGELFF. Written as DNA, the CDR3 is TGTGCCAGCAGCCCCCGTGGGGGGGGTGGAAACACCGGGGAGCTGTTTTTT.

Worth noting for this clone: This specimen includes other DNA sequences encoding the same CDR3. The chain joins TRBV15 to TRBJ2-7; D uncertain. The CDR3 totals 15 residues. V lost 0 bases and J lost 1, with 10 bases in between. Germline V gives CDR1 LNHNV, CDR2 YYDKDF (reference sequence). The CDR3 DNA follows: TGTGCCACCAGCAGAGATCCTGGCGGATCCTACGAGCAGTACTTC. Its protein product is CATSRDPGGSYEQYF.

The chain uses TRBV9 and TRBJ1-4, with no clear D. Trimming took 3 bases from V and 8 from J, leaving 14 bases between them. The CDR3 has 14 amino acids. Germline assignment: CDR1 SGDLS and CDR2 YYNGEE. The CDR3, as DNA: TGTGCCAGCAGCGCCCGGGCCTGGGAAGAAAAACTGTTTTTT. It translates to CASSARAWEEKLFF.

This clone has more than one count but fewer than ten. The chain combines TRBV5-4 with TRBJ2-7; TRBD1 agrees at 8 bases. J gave up 6 bases and V 2 bases, and 10 bases lay outside the gene matches. CDR1 and CDR2 from the germline V gene are SGHNT and YYREEE (reference sequence). The CDR3 extends over 15 amino acids. The CDR3 nucleotides are TGTGCCAGCAGCTTAAGGGGCAGGGGGCCACTCGAGCAGTACTTC. It translates to CASSLRGRGPLEQYF.

The chain carries TRBV7-8 and TRBJ2-1; TRBD1 aligns across 10 bases. The CDR3 is 14 residues long. Germline CDR1 is SGHVS and CDR2 is FQNEAQ. The V segment lost 4 bases and the J segment 7 bases; nucleotides outside the gene matches: 4. CDR3 sequence reads: CASSSPGQGNEQFF. The CDR3 region has the DNA TGTGCCAGCAGCTCACCGGGACAGGGGAATGAGCAGTTCTTC.

The chain links TRBV27 to TRBJ1-2, with D unclear. Germline values: CDR1 MNHEY, CDR2 SMNVEV (reference sequence). CDR3 length: 15 residues. V lost 2 bases to trimming and J lost 5 bases, with 15 bases between them. Here the CDR3 DNA reads TGTGCCAGCAGTTTACTTACAGAGATTCCGTATGGCTACACCTTC. It codes for CASSLLTEIPYGYTF.

The V gene is TRBV19, the J gene TRBJ2-7; 9 nucleotides line up with TRBD1. In germline, CDR1 is LNHDA, CDR2 SQIVND (reference sequence). The CDR3 covers 14 residues. After removal of 3 bases from V and 5 bases from J, the junction contained 5 bases not matched to a gene. Here the CDR3 reads CASSIGTGPDEQYF. CDR3 nucleotides: TGTGCCAGTAGTATTGGGACAGGGCCCGACGAGCAGTACTTC. Filled out from reference TRBV19 and TRBJ2-7, the complete variable domain reads DGGITQSPKYLFRKEGQNVTLSCEQNLNHDAMYWYRQDPGQGLRLIYYSQIVNDFQKGDIAEGYSVSREKKESFPLTVTSAQKNPTAFYLCASSIGTGPDEQYFGPGTRLTVT.

V usage is TRBV28 and J usage is TRBJ1-3; D unresolved. Germline V gene lookup returns CDR1 MDHEN and CDR2 SYDVKM. The CDR3 loop spans 16 amino acids. V was clipped by 3 bases and J by 0 bases, with 12 bases between them. Here the CDR3 DNA reads TGTGCCAGCAGTTTCCTCCCGGCTAACTCTGGAAACACCATATATTTT. Its translation: CASSFLPANSGNTIYF.

The gene calls are TRBV30 and TRBJ2-2; no reliable D call. The CDR3 spans 12 residues. Germline V gene lookup returns CDR1 GTSNPN and CDR2 SVGIG (reference sequence). V was shortened by 2 bases and J by 3 bases, with 4 bases between the two germline ends. This chain's CDR3 is CAWSTDTGELFF. The CDR3 coding sequence is TGTGCCTGGAGTACAGACACCGGGGAGCTGTTTTTT.

The chain employs TRBV7-8 and TRBJ1-3; D remains unclear. V gave up 4 bases and J gave up 4 bases, with 5 bases separating them. Germline lookup yields CDR1 SGHVS and CDR2 FQNEAQ. The CDR3 is made up of 12 amino acids. CDR3 sequence: CASSSPGNTIYF. The CDR3 DNA sequence: TGTGCCAGCAGCTCCCCAGGAAACACCATATATTTT.

This clone was picked up one time. This chain uses TRBV4-2 with TRBJ1-5; D is perhaps TRBD1 (5 bases). Germline CDR1 is LGHNA and CDR2 is YNFKEQ. Between the trimmed V and J ends, which lost 6 bases and 6 bases, there was a span of 21 bases. The CDR3 covers 16 residues. DNA of the CDR3: TGTGCCAGCAGGGAGAGTGGTTTGGGGCTGGGTCAGCCCCAGCATTTT. This sequence encodes CASRESGLGLGQPQHF.

DNA of the CDR3: TGTGCCAGCAGCTTATTAGGGGGGGCTGGCACCGGGGAGCTGTTTTTT. This encodes CASSLLGGAGTGELFF. The chain combines TRBV7-3 with TRBJ2-2; a weak D match, TRBD2 (7 bases). V gave up 2 bases and J gave up 4 bases, with 14 bases separating them. Germline CDR1 is SGHTA and CDR2 is FQGTGA. The CDR3 sequence is 16 residues long.

This sequence joins TRBV18 and TRBJ1-2; no firm D call. Trimming shortened V by 1 base and J by 1 base, and 22 bases separated the two germline ends. The CDR3 spans 19 residues. Germline V CDR1 and CDR2: KGHSH, LQKENI. The CDR3 DNA reads as TGTGCCAGCTCACCACTTGCCCGGGCCCCGGGAGGTTTTAACTATGGCTACACCTTC. This translates into CASSPLARAPGGFNYGYTF.